One and the same sample provided the 17 T cell receptor beta chains below, sequenced in a study of Graves' ophthalmopathy and Graves' hyperthyroidism. Amplified material comprised TCR beta CDR3 regions derived from RNA transcripts. Scientists carried out first-round RT-PCR using HTBI primers and then a second-round multiplex PCR. Each CDR3 protein is one row after TCRdb ran MiXCR on the multiplex PCR reads. The sample has more than 1,000,000 distinct CDR3 sequences; about 40% are singletons. The sample taken for sequencing was peripheral blood or thyroid tissue (not recorded which). The receptors originated from an adult man with Graves' hyperthyroidism.

The J gene is TRBJ2-2, the V gene TRBV24-1; 8 bases line up with TRBD1. This CDR3 spans 15 amino acids. V dropped 11 bases and J dropped 1; count of bases not matched to a gene: 8. The germline V gene encodes CDR1 KGHDR and CDR2 SFDVKD. CDR3: CASHPTGENTGELFF. CDR3 in DNA: TGTGCCAGCCATCCGACAGGGGAGAACACCGGGGAGCTGTTTTTT.

Details on this clonotype: Compared with germline, one end of the junction differs, possibly owing to a read error. This chain joins TRBV7-6 and TRBJ2-7; the match to TRBD2 covers 11 bases. The CDR3 has 16 residues. In germline, CDR1 is SGHVS, CDR2 FNYEAQ. The CDR3 DNA reads as TGTGCCAGCAGCCCATCGACTAGCGGGGCTTCCTCCGAGCAGTACTTC. It codes for CASSPSTSGASSEQYF.

The chain carries TRBV4-1 and TRBJ2-7; D gene unclear. Trimming cost V 0 bases and J 2 bases, with 11 bases left between them. The CDR3 is 15 amino acids. Germline V CDR1 and CDR2: MGHRA, YSYEKL. CDR3 residues: CASSQDRSTTYEQYF. CDR3 coding DNA: TGCGCCAGCAGCCAAGATCGCAGCACTACCTACGAGCAGTACTTC.

About this clonotype itself: Relative to the germline gene, one junction end is altered; a read error may explain this. This chain connects TRBV7-9 to TRBJ1-4; TRBD1 agrees at 12 bases. Germline loops: CDR1 SEHNR, CDR2 FQNEAQ (reference sequence). The CDR3 extends over 17 amino acids. CDR3 sequence (DNA): TGCGCCAGCAGCCGTCCCGGGACAGGGGGCAATAATGAAAAACTGTTTTTT. The encoded protein is CASSRPGTGGNNEKLFF.

In nucleotides, the CDR3 is TGTGCCAGCAACGACTACACCGGGGAGCTGTTTTTT. This gives the protein CASNDYTGELFF. V usage is TRBV28 and J usage is TRBJ2-2; D uncertain. V lost 7 bases and J 3 bases, leaving 6 bases between the germline ends. The germline V gene encodes CDR1 MDHEN and CDR2 SYDVKM. The CDR3 runs to 12 residues.

In its sample, this clonotype was seen a few times. The V and J genes are TRBV28 and TRBJ2-6, with 7 positions matching TRBD1. CDR1 is MDHEN and CDR2 is SYDVKM in the germline V gene. V was clipped by 7 bases and J by 3 bases; unmatched bases: 6. This CDR3 has 15 residues. The CDR3 is CASNVQGYGANVLTF. CDR3 DNA: TGTGCCAGCAATGTACAGGGGTATGGGGCCAACGTCCTGACTTTC.

The sample holds many counts of this clonotype. J is TRBJ2-7 and V is TRBV11-2; 7 positions match TRBD2. This CDR3 has 14 residues. CDR1 SGHAT and CDR2 FQNNGV come from the germline V gene. V dropped 4 bases and J dropped 0; count of bases not matched to a gene: 3. The CDR3 DNA reads TGTGCCAGCAGCTCGCGGGGGATCTCCTACGAGCAGTACTTC. It yields the protein CASSSRGISYEQYF.

This clonotype was recorded many times. The rearrangement uses TRBV15 and TRBJ2-7, with D possibly being TRBD2 (5 bases). Germline V gene sequence: CDR1 LNHNV, CDR2 YYDKDF (reference sequence). V dropped 0 bases and J dropped 2 bases, with 11 bases sitting between them. The length of the CDR3 is 15 residues. The CDR3 bases are TGTGCCACCAGCAGAGAGGTAGAGGGCCCCTACGAGCAGTACTTC. Its protein is CATSREVEGPYEQYF.

This clonotype came up many times. The J gene is TRBJ1-5, the V gene TRBV7-2; D not resolved. Trimming took off 1 base at V and 0 bases at J, with 7 bases between the two ends. The germline V gene encodes CDR1 SGHTA and CDR2 FQGNSA. The CDR3 consists of 15 residues. CDR3 sequence reads: CASSLDGYSNQPQHF. The CDR3 DNA is TGTGCCAGCAGCTTAGACGGCTATAGCAATCAGCCCCAGCATTTT.

The V gene is TRBV3-1, the J gene TRBJ1-2; D gene uncertain. This CDR3 spans 13 amino acids. The ends were cut back, 2 bases at V and 10 bases at J, with 14 bases in the middle. In germline, CDR1 is LGHDT, CDR2 YNNKEL (reference sequence). The CDR3 nucleotides are TGTGCCAGCAGCCAACTGTCGGCCCTGGACTACACCTTC. Its protein is CASSQLSALDYTF.

V is TRBV7-9 and J is TRBJ1-2; no clear D gene. Germline CDR1 is SEHNR and CDR2 is FQNEAQ (reference sequence). Trimming took 4 bases from V and 4 from J, leaving 13 bases between them. This CDR3 is 14 amino acids long. CDR3 DNA: TGTGCCAGCAGCTCCGCGACATTAGCCTATGGCTACACCTTC. This translates into CASSSATLAYGYTF.

This chain connects TRBV30 to TRBJ1-1; perhaps TRBD1 as D (5 bases). CDR1 is GTSNPN and CDR2 is SVGIG in the germline V gene (reference sequence). V lost 0 bases to trimming and J lost 0 bases, with 8 bases between them. This CDR3 has 14 amino acids. CDR3 amino acids: CAWSVDSLNTEAFF. CDR3 bases: TGTGCCTGGAGTGTTGACAGTTTGAACACTGAAGCTTTCTTT.

The sample holds many counts of this clonotype. The chain combines TRBV14 with TRBJ1-4; D remains unclear. This CDR3 has 13 residues. The germline CDR1 and CDR2 sequences are SGHDN and FVKESK. V shed 1 base and J shed 4 bases, with 4 bases lying between them. The CDR3 coding sequence is TGTGCCAGCAGCCAAGCAGTTAATGAAAAACTGTTTTTT. Amino acid sequence: CASSQAVNEKLFF.

A remark on this clonotype: With a much larger clone just one base away, this may be a read error. The chain joins TRBV19 to TRBJ2-6; TRBD1 aligns across 8 bases. Trimming took 7 bases from V and 0 from J; bases not matched to a gene: 5. From germline, CDR1 is LNHDA and CDR2 SQIVND (reference sequence). The CDR3 has 16 amino acids. Here the CDR3 reads CASKGTGTSGANVLTF. The CDR3 nucleotides read TGTGCCAGTAAGGGGACAGGCACCTCTGGGGCCAACGTCCTGACTTTC.

This clonotype was observed at least ten times. The J gene is TRBJ1-1, the V gene TRBV7-2; D gene unclear. Germline CDR1 and CDR2: SGHTA and FQGNSA. V lost 6 bases to trimming and J lost 4 bases, with 12 bases between them. There are 13 residues in the CDR3. CDR3 sequence (DNA): TGTGCCAGCAGGGACTCTCCGGCCACTGAAGCTTTCTTT. Protein sequence: CASRDSPATEAFF.

This clonotype has only a few counts. The chain employs TRBV20-1 and TRBJ2-7, with TRBD2 matching 8 bases. Germline trimming cut 2 bases from V and 4 bases from J; bases unmatched to any gene: 7. This CDR3 has 14 residues. Germline V lookup: CDR1 DFQATT, CDR2 SNEGSKA (reference sequence). CDR3 nucleotides: TGCAGTGCTAGACCGGGGACTAGAGATTACGAGCAGTACTTC. It translates to CSARPGTRDYEQYF.

This sequence joins TRBV5-1 and TRBJ2-5; 9 bases map to TRBD1. The germline V gene has CDR1 SGHRS and CDR2 YFSETQ. With V trimmed by 4 bases and J by 3 bases, 10 bases remained unmatched. The CDR3 contains 16 residues. The CDR3 protein is CASSPHGTGRKETQYF. The CDR3 DNA sequence: TGCGCCAGCAGCCCTCATGGGACAGGGCGCAAAGAGACCCAGTACTTC.